The 2 T cell receptor beta chains given below trace back to one sample, sequenced in a study of graft-versus-host responses after intestinal transplantation. The antigens for these receptors are not known. The repertoire was sequenced with immunoSEQ multiplex PCR; TCRdb's copy has only in-frame clones and lacks some. Of about 82,000 clones in the sample, under 95% were seen once. The sample in question was unstimulated CD4+ T cells sorted from spleen or lymph node cells, obtained before transplant. These receptors all stem from a human donor who was the organ donor for an intestinal transplant.

The genes are TRBV4-2 and TRBJ1-6, with D possibly being TRBD1 (6 bases). CDR3 length: 16 amino acids. Per germline, CDR1 LGHNA and CDR2 YNFKEQ. Trimming removed 0 bases at V and 6 bases at J, with 12 bases between. For the CDR3, the DNA is TGTGCCAGCAGCCAAGAACAGGGTGGAGGTAATTCACCCCTCCACTTT. This translates into CASSQEQGGGNSPLHF.

CDR3 loop: CASSTRTSGDQYF. The DNA of the CDR3 is TGTGCCAGTAGTACGCGGACTAGCGGAGATCAGTATTTT. The V and J genes are TRBV19 and TRBJ2-3, with TRBD2 matching over 10 bases. This CDR3 comprises 13 residues. Germline V CDR1 and CDR2: LNHDA, SQIVND (reference sequence). Unmatched junction bases numbered 7, after V lost 4 bases and J lost 12 bases.